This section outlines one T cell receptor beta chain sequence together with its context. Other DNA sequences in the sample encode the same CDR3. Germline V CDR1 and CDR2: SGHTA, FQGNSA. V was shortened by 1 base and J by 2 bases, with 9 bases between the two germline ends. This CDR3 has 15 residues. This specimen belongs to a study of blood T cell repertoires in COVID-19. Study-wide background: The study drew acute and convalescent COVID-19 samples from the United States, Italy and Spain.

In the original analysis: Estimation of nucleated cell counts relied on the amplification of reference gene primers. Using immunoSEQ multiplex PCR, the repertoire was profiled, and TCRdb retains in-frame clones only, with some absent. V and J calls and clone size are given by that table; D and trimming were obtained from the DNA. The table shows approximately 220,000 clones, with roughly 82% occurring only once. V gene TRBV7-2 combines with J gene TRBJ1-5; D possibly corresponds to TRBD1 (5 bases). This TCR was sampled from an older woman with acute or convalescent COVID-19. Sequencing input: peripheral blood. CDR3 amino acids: CASSLVGGGNQPQHF. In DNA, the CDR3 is TGTGCCAGCAGCTTAGTTGGGGGGGGCAATCAGCCCCAGCATTTT.